A single sample gave rise to the 30 T cell receptor beta chains below, sequenced in a study of PD-L1 blockade in urothelial cancer. Assay used: immunoSEQ multiplex PCR; TCRdb lists only in-frame clones, some missing. This sample has about 52,000 clones, with around 82% found just once. The input for sequencing was PBMCs, taken around atezolizumab (anti-PD-L1) treatment. The receptor set was obtained from a man in his forties with urothelial cancer.

This clone was observed a few times. The chain has TRBV28 and TRBJ1-1; D unresolved. Between the trimmed V and J ends, which lost 2 bases and 8 bases, there was a span of 12 bases. The CDR3 runs 13 residues. In germline, CDR1 is MDHEN, CDR2 SYDVKM. The DNA for the CDR3 is TGTGCCAGCAGTTTAGTAACGGGTAGAGAAGCTTTCTTT. Translation gives CASSLVTGREAFF.

This chain connects TRBV10-3 to TRBJ2-3; 7 bases fit TRBD1. V shed 2 bases, J shed 1 base, and the junction held 0 bases outside the gene matches. Germline lookup yields CDR1 ENHRY and CDR2 SYGVKD. The CDR3 has 14 amino acids. The CDR3 coding sequence is TGTGCCATCAGTGAGACAGGGGGCACAGATACGCAGTATTTT. Translation: CAISETGGTDTQYF.

The V call is TRBV2, the J call TRBJ1-5; TRBD1 might be the D (6 bases). With 8 bases removed from V and 5 bases from J, the gap between germline ends came to 16 bases. CDR1 and CDR2 (germline): SNHLY, FYNNEI. The CDR3 runs 14 residues. This CDR3 reads CASGGGRNYQPQHF. The CDR3 DNA reads TGTGCCAGCGGGGGGGGGCGAAATTATCAGCCCCAGCATTTT.

The rearrangement joins TRBV28 to TRBJ2-5, with D perhaps matching TRBD1 (5 bases). The germline V gene has CDR1 MDHEN and CDR2 SYDVKM. The CDR3 is made up of 15 amino acids. V dropped 3 bases and J dropped 4 bases, with 15 bases sitting between them. Written as DNA, the CDR3 is TGTGCCAGCAGTTTCTGGCAGGGTAGAGGAGAGACCCAGTACTTC. Protein sequence: CASSFWQGRGETQYF.

The chain uses TRBV18 and TRBJ1-5; D gene unclear. The CDR3 loop spans 14 amino acids. With 3 bases removed from V and 5 bases from J, the gap between germline ends came to 11 bases. Germline V gene data show CDR1 as KGHSH and CDR2 as LQKENI. CDR3 nucleotide sequence: TGTGCCAGCTCACCGAACCCCGGGGATCAGCCCCAGCATTTT. Protein product: CASSPNPGDQPQHF.

Points on this clone: This CDR3 is also generated by other DNA sequences in the sample. The V and J genes are TRBV7-3 and TRBJ2-1; a possible D gene is TRBD1 (5 bases). The CDR3 is 13 amino acids. V was trimmed by 2 bases and J by 4 bases, leaving 6 bases between them. The V gene's germline CDR1 is SGHTA and CDR2 FQGTGA. CDR3 DNA: TGTGCCAGCAGCTTACAGGGTTACAATGAGCAGTTCTTC. Translated, it gives CASSLQGYNEQFF.

The V call is TRBV11-2, the J call TRBJ2-1; unclear D gene. Germline CDR1 and CDR2: SGHAT and FQNNGV. V lost 0 bases and J lost 4, with 10 bases in between. This CDR3 region has 15 residues. Here the CDR3 reads CASSLDLSSYNEQFF. CDR3 nucleotides: TGTGCCAGCAGCTTAGATCTATCGTCATACAATGAGCAGTTCTTC.

This chain connects TRBV21-1 to TRBJ2-2; whether TRBD1, the table's D call, matches the DNA was not checked. TRBV21-1 represents a pseudogene. This CDR3 is built from 16 residues. The CDR3 reads CASSKAHRGNTGELFF. CDR3 sequence (DNA): TGTGCCAGCAGCAAAGCGCACAGGGGAAACACCGGGGAGCTGTTTTTT.

The J gene is TRBJ2-5, the V gene TRBV4-1, with 9 bases identical to TRBD1. This CDR3 is 17 amino acids long. V lost 1 base, J lost 4 bases, and 10 bases stayed unmatched. Germline V gene lookup returns CDR1 MGHRA and CDR2 YSYEKL. For the CDR3, the DNA is TGCGCCAGCAGCCAAGGAGAGAGGGACAGGGCCATAGAGACCCAGTACTTC. Residues: CASSQGERDRAIETQYF.

This clone was observed a few times. This sequence joins TRBV6-5 and TRBJ1-5; maybe TRBD1 (6 bases). CDR3 length: 15 residues. Trimming took off 0 bases at V and 5 bases at J, with 11 bases between the two ends. Germline V gene sequence: CDR1 MNHEY, CDR2 SVGAGI. CDR3 region: CASSYSGQRYQPQHF. In DNA form, the CDR3 reads TGTGCCAGCAGTTACTCGGGACAAAGGTATCAGCCCCAGCATTTT.

CDR3 in amino acids: CASSFNRGRVKNTGELFF. As DNA, the CDR3 is TGTGCCAGCAGCTTCAACAGGGGACGAGTAAAGAACACCGGGGAGCTGTTTTTT. The chain has TRBV7-2 and TRBJ2-2; 7 bases are a match to TRBD1. The CDR3 runs 18 residues. V gave up 3 bases and J gave up 1 base; unmatched junction bases: 11. CDR1 and CDR2 from the germline V gene are SGHTA and FQGNSA.

This chain connects TRBV4-1 to TRBJ1-4; 8 bases match TRBD1. The germline CDR1 and CDR2 sequences are MGHRA and YSYEKL. The CDR3 extends over 18 amino acids. J gave up 1 base and V 5 bases, and 12 bases lay outside the gene matches. The CDR3 sequence is CASSIRQGPSLTNEKLFF. CDR3 sequence (DNA): TGCGCCAGCAGCATCCGACAGGGGCCTTCTTTAACTAATGAAAAACTGTTTTTT.

The CDR3 nucleotides read TGCGCCAGCAGCCCAGGACAGGGGGCGATGGGTGGCTACACCTTC. Amino acid sequence: CASSPGQGAMGGYTF. The chain employs TRBV5-1 and TRBJ1-2; 11 positions agree with TRBD1. The germline V gene has CDR1 SGHRS and CDR2 YFSETQ. This CDR3 has 15 residues. With 4 bases clipped from V and 7 bases from J, the junction kept 9 bases outside the gene matches. Looking up the rest from reference TRBV5-1 and TRBJ1-2 gives the full variable domain: KAGVTQTPRYLIKTRGQQVTLSCSPISGHRSVSWYQQTPGQGLQFLFEYFSETQRNKGNFPGRFSGRQFSNSRSEMNVSTLELGDSALYLCASSPGQGAMGGYTFGSGTRLTVV.

The chain uses TRBV10-3 and TRBJ1-4; 7 nucleotides match TRBD1. CDR3 size: 15 residues. Germline V gene data show CDR1 as ENHRY and CDR2 as SYGVKD. With 6 bases clipped from V and 7 bases from J, the junction kept 11 bases outside the gene matches. In nucleotides, the CDR3 is TGTGCCATCAGGGATTTCGACAGGGTCTGTGAAAAACTGTTTTTT. Residues: CAIRDFDRVCEKLFF.

This clone came up once. The V gene is TRBV18, the J gene TRBJ2-1; TRBD1 agrees at 7 bases. Germline values: CDR1 KGHSH, CDR2 LQKENI. The CDR3 sequence is 16 residues long. V lost 4 bases and J lost 7; bases outside the gene matches: 13. Written as DNA, the CDR3 is TGTGCCAGCTCACGAATCAAGACAGGGAAGGGGAATGAGCAGTTCTTC. It specifies CASSRIKTGKGNEQFF.

The chain is built from TRBV6-5 and TRBJ2-1; TRBD2 agrees at 7 bases. J was trimmed by 10 bases and V by 7 bases; bases with no gene match: 13. Germline V gene sequence: CDR1 MNHEY, CDR2 SVGAGI. The length of the CDR3 is 14 residues. The CDR3 region is CASKTETSPSEQFF. DNA of the CDR3: TGTGCCAGCAAAACGGAGACTAGCCCCAGCGAGCAGTTCTTC.

This chain joins TRBV7-9 and TRBJ2-7; D is perhaps TRBD2 (6 bases). V dropped 5 bases and J dropped 0 bases, with 14 bases sitting between them. In germline, CDR1 is SEHNR, CDR2 FQNEAQ (reference sequence). The CDR3 length is 15 residues. The CDR3 here is CASSRWTGDSYEQYF. The CDR3 coding sequence is TGTGCCAGCAGCAGATGGACGGGGGACTCCTACGAGCAGTACTTC.

The chain recombines TRBV18 with TRBJ2-1; no clear D gene. V lost 2 bases to trimming and J lost 5 bases, with 13 bases between them. Germline CDR1 KGHSH, CDR2 LQKENI. This CDR3 region has 15 residues. The CDR3 coding sequence is TGTGCCAGCTCACCATTGGCTAGTCGCGACAATGAGCAGTTCTTC. It yields the protein CASSPLASRDNEQFF.

The chain couples TRBV28 to TRBJ2-7; 7 bases line up with TRBD1. Germline loops: CDR1 MDHEN, CDR2 SYDVKM. This CDR3 contains 14 residues. J gave up 0 bases and V 7 bases, and 6 bases lay outside the gene matches. The CDR3: CASNERDSSYEQYF. CDR3 nucleotide sequence: TGTGCCAGCAACGAAAGGGACAGCTCCTACGAGCAGTACTTC. The full variable domain, its missing parts supplied by reference TRBV28 and TRBJ2-7, is DVKVTQSSRYLVKRTGEKVFLECVQDMDHENMFWYRQDPGLGLRLIYFSYDVKMKEKGDIPEGYSVSREKKERFSLILESASTNQTSMYLCASNERDSSYEQYFGPGTRLTVT.

The chain joins TRBV5-1 to TRBJ1-1; 8 nucleotides agree with TRBD1. Germline-derived CDR1 and CDR2 are SGHRS and YFSETQ. The CDR3 is 17 residues long. V was clipped by 0 bases and J by 6 bases; unmatched bases: 13. The CDR3 reads CASSLAGGAGSYSEAFF. CDR3 DNA sequence: TGCGCCAGCAGCTTGGCAGGGGGCGCGGGATCTTACTCTGAAGCTTTCTTT.

The V and J genes are TRBV5-1 and TRBJ1-2; the D is unclear. Germline V gene sequence: CDR1 SGHRS, CDR2 YFSETQ. The CDR3 loop spans 15 amino acids. Between the trimmed V and J ends, which lost 5 bases and 4 bases, there was a span of 18 bases. CDR3 in amino acids: CASSSDPRKSYGYTF. The DNA of the CDR3 is TGCGCCAGCAGTAGCGACCCCCGAAAGTCCTATGGCTACACCTTC.

The chain links TRBV19 to TRBJ2-7; 9 bases match TRBD2. With 8 bases clipped from V and 2 bases from J, the junction kept 7 bases outside the gene matches. Germline assignment: CDR1 LNHDA and CDR2 SQIVND (reference sequence). The CDR3 consists of 14 residues. Written as DNA, the CDR3 is TGTGCCAGTTCCTCGACTAGCGGTGCCTACGAGCAGTACTTC. Its protein is CASSSTSGAYEQYF. Combining the CDR3 with reference TRBV19 and TRBJ2-7 gives the whole variable domain DGGITQSPKYLFRKEGQNVTLSCEQNLNHDAMYWYRQDPGQGLRLIYYSQIVNDFQKGDIAEGYSVSREKKESFPLTVTSAQKNPTAFYLCASSSTSGAYEQYFGPGTRLTVT.

The chain links TRBV27 to TRBJ2-2; tentatively, D is TRBD2 (5 bases). This CDR3 is 14 amino acids long. Trimming removed 2 bases from V and 8 bases from J, with 12 bases in between. CDR1 is MNHEY, CDR2 SMNVEV, per germline (reference sequence). The CDR3, as DNA: TGTGCCAGCAGTTTAAACGGGGTATCGGGGGAGCTGTTTTTT. Translation: CASSLNGVSGELFF.

V is TRBV28 and J is TRBJ2-1; TRBD2 is a possible D gene (5 bases). V dropped 3 bases and J dropped 4 bases, with 19 bases sitting between them. The germline CDR1 and CDR2 sequences are MDHEN and SYDVKM. The CDR3 contains 17 residues. This CDR3 is CASSLDWLSEWYNEQFF. In DNA, the CDR3 is TGTGCCAGCAGTTTGGACTGGCTGTCGGAATGGTACAATGAGCAGTTCTTC.

V usage is TRBV5-1 and J usage is TRBJ2-4, with 10 bases lining up with TRBD1. Germline trimming cut 5 bases from V and 6 bases from J; bases unmatched to any gene: 8. CDR1 is SGHRS, CDR2 YFSETQ, per germline. The CDR3 totals 15 residues. CDR3 bases: TGCGCCAGCAGTGACCGGGACAGGGGACGAAACATTCAGTACTTC. Protein sequence: CASSDRDRGRNIQYF.

The rearrangement uses TRBV28 and TRBJ2-7; no clear D gene. Germline V gene data show CDR1 as MDHEN and CDR2 as SYDVKM. The CDR3 is made up of 14 amino acids. V lost 5 bases and J lost 2, with 13 bases in between. CDR3 sequence reads: CASSHRRSPYEQYF. In nucleotides, the CDR3 is TGTGCCAGCAGTCATAGGAGAAGCCCCTACGAGCAGTACTTC. Filled out from reference TRBV28 and TRBJ2-7, the complete variable domain reads DVKVTQSSRYLVKRTGEKVFLECVQDMDHENMFWYRQDPGLGLRLIYFSYDVKMKEKGDIPEGYSVSREKKERFSLILESASTNQTSMYLCASSHRRSPYEQYFGPGTRLTVT.

V is TRBV7-6 and J is TRBJ1-1, with D uncertain. CDR1 is SGHVS and CDR2 is FNYEAQ in the germline V gene. This CDR3 has 13 residues. Trimming took off 1 base at V and 1 base at J, with 4 bases between the two ends. DNA for the CDR3: TGTGCCAGCAGCTTAGGACAGAACACTGAAGCTTTCTTT. The encoded protein is CASSLGQNTEAFF.

For the CDR3, the DNA is TGTGCCAGCACCCCGGGACAGGGGGATCCTGCAGATACGCAGTATTTT. It yields the protein CASTPGQGDPADTQYF. This chain connects TRBV5-6 to TRBJ2-3; 11 nucleotides align to TRBD1. V trimming: 6 bases; J trimming: 4 bases; junction bases outside the gene matches: 10. CDR3 length: 16 residues. Germline-derived CDR1 and CDR2 are SGHDT and YYEEEE. The whole variable domain, remainder taken from reference TRBV5-6 and TRBJ2-3, is DAGVTQSPTHLIKTRGQQVTLRCSPKSGHDTVSWYQQALGQGPQFIFQYYEEEERQRGNFPDRFSGHQFPNYSSELNVNALLLGDSALYLCASTPGQGDPADTQYFGPGTRLTVL.

This chain links TRBV30 with TRBJ2-3; 10 bases agree with TRBD2. Per germline, CDR1 GTSNPN and CDR2 SVGIG (reference sequence). With V trimmed by 1 base and J by 8 bases, 9 bases remained unmatched. This CDR3 has 15 amino acids. The CDR3 sequence is CAWSASGSRAGTQYF. DNA of the CDR3: TGTGCCTGGAGTGCTAGCGGGAGTCGTGCGGGTACGCAGTATTTT.

The V and J genes are TRBV9 and TRBJ2-3; 7 bases line up with TRBD2. The V gene's germline CDR1 is SGDLS and CDR2 YYNGEE. The CDR3 totals 16 residues. The V gene end was trimmed by 2 bases and the J gene end by 4 bases; junction bases not matched to a gene: 10. CDR3 protein: CASSVMSGEGPDTQYF. The CDR3 DNA reads TGTGCCAGCAGCGTCATGTCGGGGGAGGGCCCAGATACGCAGTATTTT.